This T cell receptor (beta chain) was sequenced during a study of cytomegalovirus exposure and HLA in healthy donors. Study-wide context: The roughly 700 first-cohort repertoires shared a platform with the 100 to 150 validation repertoires, as reported in a later analysis.

The repertoire was sequenced with immunoSEQ multiplex PCR; TCRdb's copy has only in-frame clones and lacks some. The sample lists about 150,000 clones; 85% to 90% were seen once. The study, taken as a whole, reports: There were 150 to 200 TCR beta chains listed as cytomegalovirus-associated. Reports indicated that the classifier achieved high specificity and sensitivity in diagnosing cytomegalovirus status.

A note on this clone: The antigen remains unidentified.

Trimming stripped 7 bases from V and 3 bases from J, with 17 bases between. Germline V gene sequence: CDR1 SGHNT, CDR2 YENEEA. This CDR3 spans 15 amino acids. The receptor was derived from a woman under 30 in good health and CMV-seropositive. Sequencing used PBMCs. This rearrangement joins TRBV11-3 to TRBJ2-3; D gene uncertain. The CDR3 is CASTHRSTETDTQYF. In DNA, the CDR3 is TGTGCCAGCACCCATCGAAGTACGGAGACAGATACGCAGTATTTT.